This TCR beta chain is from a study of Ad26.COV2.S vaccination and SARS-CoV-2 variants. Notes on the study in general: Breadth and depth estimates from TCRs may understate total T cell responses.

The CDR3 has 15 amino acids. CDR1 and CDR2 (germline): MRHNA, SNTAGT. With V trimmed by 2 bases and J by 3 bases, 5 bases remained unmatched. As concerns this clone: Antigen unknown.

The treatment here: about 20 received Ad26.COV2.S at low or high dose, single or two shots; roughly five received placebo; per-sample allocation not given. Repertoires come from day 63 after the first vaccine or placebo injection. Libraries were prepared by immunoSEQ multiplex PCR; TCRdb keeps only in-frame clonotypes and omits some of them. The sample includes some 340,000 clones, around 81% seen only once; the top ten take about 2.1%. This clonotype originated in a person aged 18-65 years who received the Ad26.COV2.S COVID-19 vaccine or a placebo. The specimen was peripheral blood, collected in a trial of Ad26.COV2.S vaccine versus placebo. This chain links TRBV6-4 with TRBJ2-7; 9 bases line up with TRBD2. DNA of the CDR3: TGTGCCAGCAGTGACGTGAGCGGGGGGAACTACGAGCAGTACTTC. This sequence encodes CASSDVSGGNYEQYF.